This T cell receptor (beta chain) was sequenced in a study of identical twins. Broader study findings: While abundant cord blood beta clonotypes carried fewer insertions, memory repertoires showed no such pattern.

Per germline, CDR1 SEHNR and CDR2 FQNEAQ (reference sequence). This CDR3 comprises 14 residues. The germline V and J ends were trimmed by 7 bases and 2 bases, with 13 bases remaining between them. A universal primer site was incorporated via template switching, and the cDNA contained unique molecular identifiers. TCRdb reprocessed the 5' RACE reads via MiXCR and lists one record per CDR3 protein. The profile shows some 560,000 distinct CDR3 sequences, roughly 9.5% of them singletons. About this clonotype: Antigen specificity is unknown.

The same data also went into a second study, on yellow fever vaccine responses in identical twins.

The sequencing input was PBMCs. The V call is TRBV7-9, the J call TRBJ2-3, with D maybe TRBD1 (6 bases). This TCR came from a woman aged 18-29 years in good health. CDR3 residues: CASMLAGVTDTQYF. The CDR3 bases are TGTGCCAGCATGTTGGCAGGGGTCACAGATACGCAGTATTTT.